One T cell receptor (beta chain) is described in this entry. This table comes from immunoSEQ multiplex PCR, and its TCRdb copy is limited to in-frame clones, with some not included. The sample has roughly 670,000 clones; more than 80% are singletons. Germline CDR1 reads MGHRA; CDR2 reads YSYEKL. Trimming removed 6 bases at V and 0 bases at J, with 20 bases between. The CDR3 is 18 amino acids. The entry originates in a study of blood T cell repertoires in COVID-19. Turning to the study itself: Samples representing acute and convalescent COVID-19 were sourced from the United States, Italy and Spain.

The genes are TRBV4-1 and TRBJ2-2; weak D call: TRBD1 (5 bases). The receptor comes from a woman aged 18-30 years with acute or convalescent COVID-19. The sample consisted of peripheral blood. In DNA form, the CDR3 reads TGCGCCAGCAGAAAGGCCGACAGTGCCTTCGCGAACACCGGGGAGCTGTTTTTT. Encoded protein: CASRKADSAFANTGELFF.